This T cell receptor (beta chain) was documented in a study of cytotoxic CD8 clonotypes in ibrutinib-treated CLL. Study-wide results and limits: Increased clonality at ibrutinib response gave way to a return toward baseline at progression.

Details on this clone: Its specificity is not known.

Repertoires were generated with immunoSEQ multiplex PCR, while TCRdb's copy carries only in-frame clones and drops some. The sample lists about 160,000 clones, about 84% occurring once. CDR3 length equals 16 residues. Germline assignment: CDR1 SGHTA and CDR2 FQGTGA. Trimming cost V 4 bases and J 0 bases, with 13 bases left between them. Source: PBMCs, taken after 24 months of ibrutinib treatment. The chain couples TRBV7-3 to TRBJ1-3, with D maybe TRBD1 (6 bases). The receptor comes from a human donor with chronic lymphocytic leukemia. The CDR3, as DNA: TGTGCCAGCAGCTCCGGACAGCTTCTCTCTGGAAACACCATATATTTT. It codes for CASSSGQLLSGNTIYF.